This paragraph reports one T cell receptor beta chain. Its cognate antigen has yet to be identified. Every participant had a single incident cervical HPV16 infection, and women with prevalent HPV16 infections were excluded. Cervical HPV DNA was detected by MY09/MY11 PCR and genotyped by dot-blot hybridization. Approximately 16 mL of heparinized blood were centrifuged, and the buffy coat was split into aliquots, frozen at -30 degrees C, and then kept at -80 degrees C. QIAGEN kits were used to extract genomic DNA from the buffy coat specimens. The data are from a study of T cells in women clearing cervical HPV infection (dated by TCRdb to the late 2010s). A note on the overall study: The cases were 20 to 25 women with histologically confirmed HPV16-related CIN3 or worse, and 2 of those women had invasive cancers. The controls were around 26 women whose single incident HPV16 infection cleared within 12 months with no development of precancer or cancer. Case blood was taken at the visit when the lesion was first identified, whereas control blood was taken when infection was no longer detected. Among cases, blood sampling came a median of roughly 150 days after lesion detection, with an interquartile range of roughly 85 to 230 days. HLA typing was available for only a few women, so HLA type could not be excluded as a confounder. An exploratory proof-of-principle case-control study, nested within the Guanacaste HPV Natural History Study in Costa Rica, was conducted to compare TCR repertoires across cervical HPV16 outcomes. Cases were matched to controls by age within five years and by the year the sample was collected. A median age of approximately 30 years was observed in cases versus under 40 in controls, and no significant differences in baseline characteristics were found. The parent cohort enrolled roughly 9,400 women aged 18 or older in Guanacaste, Costa Rica, in about 1993 to 1994 and followed the women for 6 to 7 years. As quality controls, five blinded duplicates were added to each group, bringing the total to roughly 60 samples made up of 50 or so participants and ten or so replicates. What the research found in general, with its limitations: Because of the cross-sectional design, the study could not determine whether the associations came before infection or resulted from infection, and neither effector/memory subsets nor HPV-specific T cells were isolated. TCR repertoire richness was significantly higher in CIN3+ cases than in controls across sequencing depths, while evenness did not differ. Because T-cell numbers per sample were unknown, differences in richness could reflect varying T-cell content rather than repertoire biology. Random forest classifiers combining richness and V gene abundances distinguished cases from controls with an estimated AUC of 0.8 to 0.9.

TCR beta CDR3 regions were amplified by multiplex PCR from an average of around 1,200 ng genomic DNA per sample using the immunoSEQ assay. To correct primer bias, the assay used a complete synthetic TCR repertoire to set an amplification baseline. Amplicons were sequenced on the Illumina platform. For the original study's pipeline: Sequences were error-corrected by clustering with frequency ratios and a modified nearest-neighbor algorithm and were then analyzed in the immunoSEQ Analyzer with IMGT gene definitions. At each rarefaction depth, TCR richness and evenness were averaged over 20 rarefaction repeats, and samples with fewer sequences than the depth were excluded. V, D and J gene relative abundances were compared between groups with Wilcoxon rank sum tests, applying FDR correction. In the blinded duplicates, the intraclass correlation was around 96% for TCR richness and averaged 76.4% across 60 to 70 gene segments. TCRdb took over this immuneACCESS table, retaining in-frame rearrangements with V and J assigned. Such tables are incomplete; in checked studies, under half of the missing clones stem from an unresolved V gene, and the remainder is unexplained. Clone size and V and J calls were adopted from that table, with D and trimming inferred from the DNA. The table for this sample records tens of thousands of clones. Clones ranked in the top ten supply 4.2% of the sample.

Material: blood buffy coat. This TCR was sampled from a woman between 18 and 70 years old with a cervical HPV16 infection that either progressed to CIN3+ or cleared (not recorded which).

The CDR3 protein sequence reads: CASSTEGAEGNTIYF. Incomplete CDR3 DNA: TGTGCCAGCAGTACCGAAGGGGCGGAGGGAAACACC. Recombination joined TRBV2 with TRBJ1-3, with TRBD1 as a weak D call on 5 bases. The read is 3 residues too short to cover the CDR3 end, so that end is filled in from the germline J gene. Including the terminal cysteine and phenylalanine, the CDR3 comprises 15 residues. The DNA shown is the part of the CDR3 that was read: 36 bases, in frame from base 1. CDR1 SNHLY and CDR2 FYNNEI were looked up in the germline V gene. The germline ends are 15 bases apart after V is trimmed by 5 bases and J by 4 bases.